What follows are 25 T cell receptor beta chains derived from one specimen sequenced in a study of T cell repertoires in cytomegalovirus infection. MiXCR, applied by TCRdb to the reads, yields one record per CDR3 protein. The profile covers about 260,000 distinct CDR3 sequences, with roughly 15% appearing a single time and 7% to 9.5% taken by the ten largest. The sequenced material came from PBMCs. The receptors originated from a human donor in good health (CMV status not recorded). Some clones in this sample may be carry-over from other donors' samples.

In its sample, this clonotype was seen many times. This CDR3 reads CASSLASPYEQYF. Written as DNA, the CDR3 is TGTGCCAGCAGCTTAGCTAGTCCCTACGAGCAGTACTTC. V gene TRBV7-2 combines with J gene TRBJ2-7; D gene ambiguous. Germline values: CDR1 SGHTA, CDR2 FQGNSA. The CDR3 totals 13 residues. The V gene lost 0 bases and the J gene lost 2 bases, with 5 bases spanning the gap. The whole variable domain, filled in from reference TRBV7-2 and TRBJ2-7, reads GAGVSQSPSNKVTEKGKDVELRCDPISGHTALYWYRQSLGQGLEFLIYFQGNSAPDKSGLPSDRFSAERTGGSVSTLTIQRTQQEDSAVYLCASSLASPYEQYFGPGTRLTVT.

This clonotype was counted at least ten times. V and J are TRBV10-3 and TRBJ1-1; D is unresolved. This CDR3 is 12 amino acids long. The germline V gene has CDR1 ENHRY and CDR2 SYGVKD. V lost 7 bases and J 1 base, leaving 7 bases between the germline ends. This CDR3 is CAIKDENTEAFF. CDR3 coding DNA: TGTGCCATCAAGGACGAGAACACTGAAGCTTTCTTT.

V usage is TRBV28 and J usage is TRBJ1-6; TRBD1 agrees at 8 bases. The CDR3 spans 17 residues. Trimming removed 9 bases from V and 6 bases from J; junction bases left unmatched: 16. The germline CDR1 and CDR2 sequences are MDHEN and SYDVKM. For the CDR3, the DNA is TGTGCCAGTCGTCCTGTTTGGGCCGACAGGGGTAATTCACCCCTCCACTTT. It translates to CASRPVWADRGNSPLHF.

This clonotype was counted ten times or more. This rearrangement joins TRBV12-3 or TRBV12-4 to TRBJ1-2, with 7 bases aligning to TRBD1. The CDR3 has 11 amino acids. V dropped 8 bases and J dropped 5; count of bases not matched to a gene: 2. This CDR3 is CASQGGYGYTF. The DNA of the CDR3 is TGTGCCAGCCAGGGGGGGTATGGCTACACCTTC.

This clonotype was recorded many times. The rearrangement uses TRBV28 and TRBJ1-1; D is unclear. CDR1 MDHEN and CDR2 SYDVKM come from the germline V gene. V was cut by 11 bases and J by 5 bases, with 9 bases left in between. This CDR3 is built from 10 residues. The CDR3 DNA is TGTGCCGGACTGGGGACTGAAGCTTTCTTT. Residues: CAGLGTEAFF. Together with reference TRBV28 and TRBJ1-1, the CDR3 gives the full variable domain: DVKVTQSSRYLVKRTGEKVFLECVQDMDHENMFWYRQDPGLGLRLIYFSYDVKMKEKGDIPEGYSVSREKKERFSLILESASTNQTSMYLCAGLGTEAFFGQGTRLTVV.

This clonotype was observed many times. CDR3 in amino acids: CASSRQGSSPLHF. The CDR3 nucleotides are TGTGCCAGCAGTCGACAGGGGTCTTCACCCCTCCACTTT. The chain employs TRBV12-3 or TRBV12-4 and TRBJ1-6, with 8 bases fitting TRBD1. The CDR3 is 13 residues long. Losses at the gene ends were 5 bases for V and 9 bases for J; bases not matched to a gene: 3.

V gene TRBV6-5 combines with J gene TRBJ1-2, with TRBD1 as a possible D gene (5 bases). CDR3 length equals 13 residues. Trimming stripped 8 bases from V and 6 bases from J, with 16 bases between. The germline V gene has CDR1 MNHEY and CDR2 SVGAGI. The CDR3 loop reads CASVTGRGHGYTF. DNA of the CDR3: TGTGCCAGCGTAACTGGGAGGGGCCATGGCTACACCTTC.

This clonotype was picked up a small number of times. The chain is built from TRBV9 and TRBJ2-7; D possibly corresponds to TRBD2 (5 bases). The CDR3 contains 14 residues. CDR1 is SGDLS, CDR2 YYNGEE, per germline. V lost 1 base to trimming and J lost 7 bases, with 15 bases between them. The CDR3 is CASSVSGRPGEQYF. CDR3 nucleotide sequence: TGTGCCAGCAGCGTATCCGGCAGGCCGGGGGAGCAGTACTTC.

The table lists this clonotype with many counts. V is TRBV29-1 and J is TRBJ1-1; D is unclear. The CDR3 is 11 residues long. Germline V gives CDR1 SQVTM, CDR2 ANQGSEA. With 6 bases removed from V and 7 bases from J, the gap between germline ends came to 12 bases. The CDR3 DNA follows: TGCAGCGTCGAGTCTGGACTTGAAGCTTTCTTT. It codes for CSVESGLEAFF. Based on the CDR3 plus reference TRBV29-1 and TRBJ1-1, the full variable domain is SAVISQKPSRDICQRGTSLTIQCQVDSQVTMMFWYRQQPGQSLTLIATANQGSEATYESGFVIDKFPISRPNLTFSTLTVSNMSPEDSSIYLCSVESGLEAFFGQGTRLTVV.

Details on this clonotype: Since a much larger clone is just one base distant, this may be a read error. The conserved final phenylalanine or tryptophan is absent from the CDR3, which likely points to a read error. V and J are TRBV6-6 and TRBJ1-1, with D possibly being TRBD1 (6 bases). Germline assignment: CDR1 MNHNY and CDR2 SVGAGI (reference sequence). The CDR3 extends over 15 amino acids. V was pared by 2 bases and J by 1 base, with 11 bases between. The CDR3 DNA follows: TGTGCCAGCAGTTACACGAGACAGGAGAACACTGAAGCTTTCGTT. Amino acids: CASSYTRQENTEAFV.

This rearrangement joins TRBV20-1 to TRBJ2-7; 8 bases are shared with TRBD2. CDR3 length: 14 residues. Germline V gene sequence: CDR1 DFQATT, CDR2 SNEGSKA (reference sequence). V gave up 3 bases and J gave up 0 bases; unmatched junction bases: 4. CDR3 residues: CSASHSGDSYEQYF. CDR3 DNA: TGCAGTGCTAGTCATAGCGGGGACTCCTACGAGCAGTACTTC.

This clonotype was seen at least ten times. The chain has TRBV20-1 and TRBJ1-5; the match to TRBD1 covers 9 bases. Germline V gene sequence: CDR1 DFQATT, CDR2 SNEGSKA (reference sequence). This CDR3 region has 15 residues. The V and J ends lost 5 bases and 2 bases, in that order; junction bases with no gene match: 7. The CDR3 sequence is CSAGGQGRGNQPQHF. For the CDR3, the DNA is TGCAGTGCTGGGGGACAGGGTAGGGGCAATCAGCCCCAGCATTTT.

This chain joins TRBV20-1 and TRBJ2-7; D not certain. The CDR3 totals 11 residues. Germline V gene lookup returns CDR1 DFQATT and CDR2 SNEGSKA (reference sequence). V lost 5 bases to trimming and J lost 5 bases, with 10 bases between them. CDR3 sequence: CSARSTNEQYF. DNA for the CDR3: TGCAGTGCTCGCTCCACCAACGAGCAGTACTTC.

This clonotype was picked up many times. This chain connects TRBV10-3 to TRBJ2-5; the D gene could be TRBD1 or TRBD2 (5 bases each). Trimming removed 5 bases at V and 3 bases at J, with 10 bases between. The CDR3 has 13 residues. Germline lookup yields CDR1 ENHRY and CDR2 SYGVKD. The CDR3: CAISWGREETQYF. The CDR3 nucleotides are TGTGCCATCAGTTGGGGACGGGAAGAGACCCAGTACTTC.

As to this clonotype: A much larger clone is a single base away; this may be a read error. V and J are TRBV28 and TRBJ1-5; D remains unclear. The germline V and J ends were trimmed by 5 bases and 9 bases, with 17 bases remaining between them. Per the germline V gene, CDR1 is MDHEN and CDR2 is SYDVKM. The CDR3 loop spans 14 amino acids. This CDR3 is CASSTLPQCRPQHF. The CDR3 DNA reads as TGTGCCAGCAGTACACTACCACAGTGTCGGCCCCAGCATTTT.

A few counts support this clonotype. Germline is not matched at one junction end, which may reflect a read error. The V call is TRBV6-1, the J call TRBJ1-5, with D maybe TRBD1 (5 bases). The germline CDR1 and CDR2 sequences are MNHNS and SASEGT. The CDR3 contains 12 residues. The CDR3 is CASNEGTQPQHF. The DNA for the CDR3 is TGTGCCAGCAATGAAGGGACTCAGCCCCAGCATTTT.

This clonotype was detected ten times or more. The genes are TRBV27 and TRBJ2-5; D might be TRBD2 (5 bases). Germline CDR1 MNHEY, CDR2 SMNVEV (reference sequence). Trimming took 3 bases from V and 5 from J, leaving 19 bases between them. The CDR3 covers 16 residues. The chain's CDR3 is CASSLARGLTSETQYF. For the CDR3, the DNA is TGTGCCAGCAGTTTGGCCCGCGGGTTGACCTCGGAGACCCAGTACTTC.

V usage is TRBV20-1 and J usage is TRBJ2-4, with D perhaps being TRBD1 or TRBD2 (5 bases each). V shed 5 bases and J shed 1 base, with 9 bases lying between them. Germline-derived CDR1 and CDR2 are DFQATT and SNEGSKA (reference sequence). The CDR3 runs 13 residues. In nucleotides, the CDR3 is TGCAGTGCTGTCGGGGACGCCAAAAACATTCAGTACTTC. It specifies CSAVGDAKNIQYF.

This rearrangement joins TRBV29-1 to TRBJ2-1; TRBD1 agrees at 11 bases. Germline CDR1 and CDR2: SQVTM and ANQGSEA. The CDR3 totals 14 residues. The trim removed 7 bases at V and 6 bases at J, leaving 8 bases unmatched. CDR3 sequence reads: CSAHPGTGGNEQFF. The CDR3 DNA reads as TGCAGCGCTCACCCCGGGACAGGGGGCAATGAGCAGTTCTTC.

This clonotype was seen at least ten times. This chain joins TRBV11-2 and TRBJ2-7; the D is unclear. The germline CDR1 and CDR2 sequences are SGHAT and FQNNGV. CDR3 size: 13 residues. Trimming took 9 bases from V and 1 from J, leaving 13 bases between them. The CDR3 DNA sequence: TGTGCCAGGATACCGCTAGTTTCCTACGAGCAGTACTTC. Translated, it gives CARIPLVSYEQYF.

This clonotype was detected many times. The chain joins TRBV19 to TRBJ1-1, with D possibly being TRBD1 (5 bases). This CDR3 contains 14 residues. Germline V lookup: CDR1 LNHDA, CDR2 SQIVND (reference sequence). Trimming left V 3 bases short and J 0 bases short, with 8 bases between. The CDR3 spells CASSITGVNTEAFF. The CDR3 DNA reads as TGTGCCAGTAGTATTACGGGGGTGAACACTGAAGCTTTCTTT.

The chain employs TRBV25-1 and TRBJ2-3; D is unclear. Trimming cost V 3 bases and J 4 bases, with 14 bases left between them. Germline V gives CDR1 MGHDK, CDR2 SYGVNS. CDR3 length: 15 residues. CDR3 nucleotides: TGTGCCAGCAGTGATTTCCAGGTTCCCGCAGATACGCAGTATTTT. Its translation is CASSDFQVPADTQYF.

This clonotype was counted a few times. The CDR3, as DNA: TGCAGTGCTAGAGACCCCCTCTACAATGAGCAGTTCTTC. As protein: CSARDPLYNEQFF. The chain joins TRBV20-1 to TRBJ2-1; no definite D call. Trimming cost V 0 bases and J 3 bases, with 6 bases left between them. The CDR3 is made up of 13 amino acids. Germline values: CDR1 DFQATT, CDR2 SNEGSKA (reference sequence).

This clonotype was picked up a small number of times. The CDR3 loop reads CASSYSYDVGETQYF. CDR3 sequence (DNA): TGTGCCAGCAGTTACTCATACGACGTCGGGGAGACCCAGTACTTC. The genes are TRBV6-6 and TRBJ2-5; the D is unclear. Germline V lookup: CDR1 MNHNY, CDR2 SVGAGI (reference sequence). V gave up 0 bases and J gave up 5 bases, with 13 bases separating them. The CDR3 length is 15 residues.

This clonotype turned up a few times. The chain links TRBV4-1 to TRBJ2-6; 7 bases agree with TRBD1. The V and J ends lost 0 bases and 8 bases, in that order; junction bases with no gene match: 4. Germline V gene data show CDR1 as MGHRA and CDR2 as YSYEKL. CDR3 length: 15 amino acids. This CDR3 reads CASSQDRQGSNVLTF. Here the CDR3 DNA reads TGCGCCAGCAGCCAAGACAGACAGGGATCCAACGTCCTGACTTTC.